This T cell receptor beta chain was sequenced in a study of T cell responses to AZD1222 COVID-19 vaccine. General study points: Spike was spanned by vaccine-associated CD4 TCRs, which were dominant at 160-218 and 743-854. Close to half of spike-specific TCRs reportedly recognize unmutated variant regions. When two AZD1222 doses had been given, Spike-specific TCR breadth and depth rose.

CDR1 and CDR2 from the germline V gene are MRHNA and SNTAGT. Unmatched junction bases numbered 12, after V lost 0 bases and J lost 2 bases. The CDR3 is 18 amino acids. Sequencing used immunoSEQ multiplex PCR; TCRdb keeps in-frame clones, though not all of them. The sample records 95,000 to 150,000 clones, around 90% being singletons. Turning to this clone: Its antigen is undetermined.

This sample comprised peripheral blood, obtained on day 0 of AZD1222 vaccination. This chain joins TRBV6-4 and TRBJ1-1; 7 bases map to TRBD1. The TCR sequence derives from an adult in good health. The DNA for the CDR3 is TGTGCCAGCAGTGACTCGAGTCTTAGGGCAGGGGGTAACACTGAAGCTTTCTTT. Translation: CASSDSSLRAGGNTEAFF.